This T cell receptor (beta chain) was retrieved from a study of molecular identifiers for immune sequencing clone quantification. Study findings and constraints: With a barcode shared among identical TCR molecules, highly expanded clone sizes could be underestimated.

V lost 6 bases to trimming and J lost 7 bases; unmatched junction nucleotides: 8. The CDR3 is made up of 14 amino acids. Germline V gene data show CDR1 as MNHEY and CDR2 as SMNVEV (reference sequence). TCRdb reprocessed the PCR reads via MiXCR and lists one record per CDR3 protein. Counted here are 400,000 to 600,000 distinct CDR3 sequences, roughly 26% occurring once; the ten biggest clones make up about 0.75%. To note about this clonotype: Its antigen is currently unknown.

With 10%, 30% or 50% of RNA, about 20,000 to 1,100,000 naive CD8 T cells were sequenced. Source material: naive CD8+ T cells from blood, with Jurkat cell RNA spiked in. Stated subset: FACS-sorted CD8+CD4-CCR7+CD45RA+ naive T cells. This chain connects TRBV27 to TRBJ2-2; TRBD1 matches at 7 bases. The clonotype was recovered from a human donor in good health. Some libraries in this study had Jurkat cell RNA spiked in. The CDR3 region is CASSPGQKVGELFF. Written as DNA, the CDR3 is TGTGCCAGCAGCCCGGGACAGAAGGTCGGGGAGCTGTTTTTT.